What follows are 25 T cell receptor beta chains derived from one specimen sequenced in a study of vaccination effects on CD4 cells after COVID-19. Sequencing followed a ViraFEST assay step that expanded antigen-specific CD4+ T cells with viral peptide pools. Subsequent to less than twelve days of culture, CD4+ T cells were isolated. Vaccinees lacked prior SARS-CoV-2 infection and tested negative for nucleocapsid antibodies. TCRdb's table, derived via immunoSEQ multiplex PCR, lists solely in-frame clones and lacks some. Here the sample spans about 20,000 clones, approximately 70% being singletons. Antigen specificity for these receptors is unknown. This sample comprised CD4+ T cells from PBMCs cultured with HCoV-NL63 spike peptides, obtained before COVID-19 vaccination. The source is a human donor who received a COVID-19 vaccine.

This rearrangement joins TRBV3-1 (or the pseudogene TRBV3-2) to TRBJ2-7; D is uncertain. Trimming removed 4 bases from V and 0 bases from J, with 13 bases in between. The CDR3 totals 15 residues. Germline CDR1 reads LGHDT; CDR2 reads YNNKEL (reference sequence). CDR3 residues: CASSPQLGFSYEQYF. CDR3 DNA: TGTGCCAGCAGCCCTCAATTAGGTTTCTCCTACGAGCAGTACTTC.

This clone was observed once. The gene calls are TRBV30 and TRBJ2-7; D is undetermined. Germline V CDR1 and CDR2: GTSNPN, SVGIG (reference sequence). V was trimmed by 0 bases and J by 3 bases, leaving 12 bases between them. The CDR3 contains 14 residues. The CDR3 DNA is TGTGCCTGGAGTGTCGGCGGAATTCGCTACGAGCAGTACTTC. Protein product: CAWSVGGIRYEQYF.

This clone was detected only a few times. The genes are TRBV5-6 and TRBJ1-1; TRBD1 agrees at 9 bases. The CDR3 is made up of 14 amino acids. Germline values: CDR1 SGHDT, CDR2 YYEEEE. Trimming at V came to 4 bases and at J to 6 bases, leaving 7 bases not matched to a gene. The CDR3: CASSAGTGWAEAFF. In DNA, the CDR3 is TGTGCCAGCAGCGCCGGGACAGGGTGGGCTGAAGCTTTCTTT.

This chain joins TRBV6-5 and TRBJ1-2, with a weak D call TRBD1 (5 bases). Germline loops: CDR1 MNHEY, CDR2 SVGAGI. V gave up 7 bases and J gave up 4 bases, with 16 bases separating them. The CDR3 runs 14 residues. The CDR3 region is CASTPAGRVYGYTF. CDR3 DNA: TGTGCCAGCACTCCGGCTGGCAGGGTCTATGGCTACACCTTC.

V is TRBV2 and J is TRBJ2-1; 11 nucleotides match TRBD1. CDR1 is SNHLY, CDR2 FYNNEI, per germline. V lost 5 bases to trimming and J lost 1 base; unmatched junction nucleotides: 1. The CDR3 has 15 amino acids. CDR3 protein: CASSRDRGSYNEQFF. In DNA, the CDR3 is TGTGCCAGCAGTCGGGACAGGGGGTCCTACAATGAGCAGTTCTTC. The whole variable domain, remainder taken from reference TRBV2 and TRBJ2-1, is EPEVTQTPSHQVTQMGQEVILRCVPISNHLYFYWYRQILGQKVEFLVSFYNNEISEKSEIFDDQFSVERPDGSNFTLKIRSTKLEDSAMYFCASSRDRGSYNEQFFGPGTRLTVL.

The J gene is TRBJ1-2, the V gene TRBV18; D call uncertain. The germline CDR1 and CDR2 sequences are KGHSH and LQKENI. This CDR3 is 17 amino acids long. V shed 0 bases and J shed 7 bases, with 21 bases lying between them. The CDR3 DNA is TGTGCCAGCTCACCACCGTCGGGAGCAGGCATCTATCGTGGCTACACCTTC. Translated: CASSPPSGAGIYRGYTF.

Only one count was recorded for this clone. The chain links TRBV6-5 to TRBJ2-7, with D possibly being TRBD1 (5 bases). This CDR3 has 13 amino acids. Germline V CDR1 and CDR2: MNHEY, SVGAGI. The V end was cut by 7 bases, the J end by 4 bases, with 14 bases between. The CDR3 region is CASKSRAPYEQYF. The CDR3 DNA reads as TGTGCCAGCAAATCCAGGGCGCCTTACGAGCAGTACTTC.

The V gene is TRBV6-5, the J gene TRBJ1-5; D is unresolved. Germline-derived CDR1 and CDR2 are MNHEY and SVGAGI. There are 15 residues in the CDR3. Trimming took off 6 bases at V and 5 bases at J, with 17 bases between the two ends. The CDR3 DNA is TGTGCCAGCAGCCCCGTCTGGGGTGGGGATCAGCCCCAGCATTTT. Residues: CASSPVWGGDQPQHF.

The V gene is TRBV5-1, the J gene TRBJ1-5, with 9 bases identical to TRBD1. From germline, CDR1 is SGHRS and CDR2 YFSETQ. The CDR3 is 16 residues long. V gave up 3 bases and J gave up 4 bases; unmatched junction bases: 8. DNA of the CDR3: TGCGCCAGCAGCTCAGTACCGACAGGGGGAAATCAGCCCCAGCATTTT. It is translated as CASSSVPTGGNQPQHF.

V is TRBV19 and J is TRBJ2-2, with D perhaps matching TRBD1 or TRBD2 (5 bases each). The V gene lost 3 bases and the J gene lost 4 bases, with 15 bases spanning the gap. CDR1 and CDR2 (germline): LNHDA, SQIVND (reference sequence). This CDR3 has 16 residues. The CDR3 DNA sequence: TGTGCCAGTAGTATTTATGCAGGGAGCGGCACCGGGGAGCTGTTTTTT. This gives the protein CASSIYAGSGTGELFF. Full variable domain (rest looked up from reference TRBV19 and TRBJ2-2): DGGITQSPKYLFRKEGQNVTLSCEQNLNHDAMYWYRQDPGQGLRLIYYSQIVNDFQKGDIAEGYSVSREKKESFPLTVTSAQKNPTAFYLCASSIYAGSGTGELFFGEGSRLTVL.

This clone was counted a single time. The chain recombines TRBV5-6 with TRBJ1-2, with unresolved D. The germline V and J ends were trimmed by 1 base and 6 bases, with 13 bases remaining between them. The length of the CDR3 is 14 residues. The germline gives CDR1 SGHDT, CDR2 YYEEEE. The DNA of the CDR3 is TGTGCCAGCAGCTTGTCAGCGGCTTTGAATGGCTACACCTTC. Encoded protein: CASSLSAALNGYTF.

The chain uses TRBV2 and TRBJ1-2, with D maybe TRBD1 (6 bases). Trimming cost V 5 bases and J 0 bases, with 10 bases left between them. Germline V lookup: CDR1 SNHLY, CDR2 FYNNEI. The CDR3 spans 14 residues. The CDR3 spells CASSTGFTNYGYTF. CDR3 coding DNA: TGTGCCAGCAGTACAGGGTTCACTAACTATGGCTACACCTTC. Drawing the rest from reference TRBV2 and TRBJ1-2, the complete variable domain is EPEVTQTPSHQVTQMGQEVILRCVPISNHLYFYWYRQILGQKVEFLVSFYNNEISEKSEIFDDQFSVERPDGSNFTLKIRSTKLEDSAMYFCASSTGFTNYGYTFGSGTRLTVV.

This clone occurred a few times. This sequence joins TRBV3-1 (or the pseudogene TRBV3-2) and TRBJ1-2, with 8 bases fitting TRBD1. The ends lost 3 bases at V and 6 bases at J; junction bases unmatched: 3. Germline V gives CDR1 LGHDT, CDR2 YNNKEL (reference sequence). This CDR3 spans 13 amino acids. The DNA for the CDR3 is TGTGCCAGCAGCCATAGCAGGGGGCATGGCTACACCTTC. It encodes CASSHSRGHGYTF.

The J gene is TRBJ2-3, the V gene TRBV9; 10 bases match TRBD2. The CDR3 extends over 16 amino acids. V lost 0 bases to trimming and J lost 2 bases; unmatched junction nucleotides: 3. Germline V gene lookup returns CDR1 SGDLS and CDR2 YYNGEE. CDR3 region: CASSVGLAGATDTQYF. The CDR3 DNA sequence: TGTGCCAGCAGCGTAGGGCTAGCGGGAGCCACAGATACGCAGTATTTT. Combining the CDR3 with reference TRBV9 and TRBJ2-3 gives the whole variable domain DSGVTQTPKHLITATGQRVTLRCSPRSGDLSVYWYQQSLDQGLQFLIQYYNGEERAKGNILERFSAQQFPDLHSELNLSSLELGDSALYFCASSVGLAGATDTQYFGPGTRLTVL.

In its sample, this clone was seen a few times. The CDR3 spells CASSLVPQGARALFF. The CDR3 DNA reads as TGTGCCAGCAGCTTAGTCCCCCAGGGGGCGCGAGCGCTGTTTTTT. The rearrangement joins TRBV7-2 to TRBJ1-4, with 8 bases aligning to TRBD1. Germline CDR1 reads SGHTA; CDR2 reads FQGNSA. The CDR3 runs to 15 residues. V dropped 1 base and J dropped 14; count of bases not matched to a gene: 12.

The V gene is TRBV5-1, the J gene TRBJ2-3; 8 positions match TRBD2. The CDR3 length is 15 residues. V dropped 5 bases and J dropped 0; count of bases not matched to a gene: 5. The germline V gene has CDR1 SGHRS and CDR2 YFSETQ. The DNA for the CDR3 is TGCGCCAGCAGGGGTAGCGGGACTAGCACAGATACGCAGTATTTT. Its protein is CASRGSGTSTDTQYF.

V is TRBV5-1 and J is TRBJ1-4; TRBD1 agrees at 10 bases. Trimming removed 5 bases from V and 4 bases from J; junction bases left unmatched: 8. From germline, CDR1 is SGHRS and CDR2 YFSETQ. The CDR3 has 16 amino acids. CDR3 sequence: CASSIGQGVGNEKLFF. The CDR3 nucleotides read TGCGCCAGCAGTATCGGACAGGGGGTTGGTAATGAAAAACTGTTTTTT.

This clone has more than one count but fewer than ten. The CDR3 loop reads CASSLASQETQYF. In DNA, the CDR3 is TGTGCCAGCAGTTTAGCCAGCCAAGAGACCCAGTACTTC. V is TRBV12-3 or TRBV12-4 and J is TRBJ2-5; D unresolved. CDR3 length: 13 amino acids. V shed 0 bases and J shed 1 base, with 3 bases lying between them.

The chain recombines TRBV2 with TRBJ2-5; 9 bases align to TRBD2. CDR3 length: 14 amino acids. Trimming removed 11 bases from V and 0 bases from J; junction bases left unmatched: 7. Germline V CDR1 and CDR2: SNHLY, FYNNEI. The CDR3 DNA is TGTGCCTGCATTAGCGGGAGTTACCAAGAGACCCAGTACTTC. It encodes CACISGSYQETQYF. Supplemented by reference TRBV2 and TRBJ2-5, the full variable domain reads EPEVTQTPSHQVTQMGQEVILRCVPISNHLYFYWYRQILGQKVEFLVSFYNNEISEKSEIFDDQFSVERPDGSNFTLKIRSTKLEDSAMYFCACISGSYQETQYFGPGTRLLVL.

J is TRBJ1-2 and V is TRBV2; tentative D call: TRBD1 (6 bases). CDR1 SNHLY and CDR2 FYNNEI come from the germline V gene. Trimming removed 4 bases at V and 5 bases at J, with 14 bases between. This CDR3 contains 14 residues. The DNA for the CDR3 is TGTGCCAGCAGTGTCCAGGGGCTAATTTATGGCTACACCTTC. Amino acids: CASSVQGLIYGYTF.

The rearrangement uses TRBV4-2 and TRBJ2-1; TRBD2 matches at 7 bases. CDR1 is LGHNA and CDR2 is YNFKEQ in the germline V gene. Trimming removed 1 base from V and 5 bases from J; junction bases left unmatched: 8. CDR3 length: 16 amino acids. This chain's CDR3 is CASSQVSASGNNEQFF. The CDR3 nucleotides read TGTGCCAGCAGCCAAGTATCGGCTAGCGGAAACAATGAGCAGTTCTTC.

A few counts support this clone. The J gene is TRBJ2-2, the V gene TRBV3-1 (or the pseudogene TRBV3-2), with 9 bases matching TRBD1. The CDR3 loop spans 16 amino acids. Trimming took 4 bases from V and 5 from J; bases not matched to a gene: 8. The germline V gene encodes CDR1 LGHDT and CDR2 YNNKEL (reference sequence). CDR3 amino acids: CASSLPGTGITGELFF. In DNA, the CDR3 is TGTGCCAGCAGCCTACCCGGGACAGGGATTACCGGGGAGCTGTTTTTT.

This chain connects TRBV19 to TRBJ1-4; D may be TRBD1 (6 bases). Germline-derived CDR1 and CDR2 are LNHDA and SQIVND (reference sequence). The ends were cut back, 7 bases at V and 4 bases at J, with 16 bases in the middle. The CDR3 spans 15 residues. CDR3 nucleotide sequence: TGTGCCAGTACTTATACAGGGAGATATAATGAAAAACTGTTTTTT. Translating gives CASTYTGRYNEKLFF.

This clone was detected only a few times. V gene TRBV27 combines with J gene TRBJ2-1, with 10 bases aligning to TRBD2. CDR3 length: 16 residues. The germline CDR1 and CDR2 sequences are MNHEY and SMNVEV (reference sequence). The trim removed 4 bases at V and 6 bases at J, leaving 9 bases unmatched. The CDR3 DNA is TGTGCCAGCAGTTCCCCGAGCGGGAGGGCGGTCAATGAGCAGTTCTTC. Encoded protein: CASSSPSGRAVNEQFF.

The chain joins TRBV6-4 to TRBJ1-1; D is ambiguous. The CDR3 has 16 residues. V was shortened by 2 bases and J by 0 bases, with 13 bases between the two germline ends. The germline V gene has CDR1 MRHNA and CDR2 SNTAGT. The CDR3 here is CASSDTQKRMNTEAFF. DNA for the CDR3: TGTGCCAGCAGTGACACCCAGAAACGCATGAACACTGAAGCTTTCTTT.